This entry describes one T cell receptor beta chain. As yet, its antigen is unknown. The data stem from a study of cytomegalovirus exposure and HLA in healthy donors. PCR employed 60 Vbeta and 13 Jbeta primers. Only in-frame clones appear in the TCRdb table, and some are missing; sequencing was by immunoSEQ multiplex PCR. Among around 200,000 clones listed, roughly four fifths were seen once. Germline loops: CDR1 LNHDA, CDR2 SQIVND (reference sequence). V lost 6 bases and J lost 6; bases outside the gene matches: 6. The CDR3 contains 13 residues. Whole-study findings and limits: The authors considered a cluster of highly shared sequence variants likely to be a sequencing artifact.

Sequenced: PBMCs. This clonotype was sampled from a woman between 18 and 29 years old in good health and CMV-seronegative. The chain links TRBV19 to TRBJ2-3, with 7 bases fitting TRBD2. The CDR3 sequence is CASSLSGWDTQYF. In nucleotides, the CDR3 is TGTGCCAGTAGCCTTAGCGGGTGGGATACGCAGTATTTT. Full variable domain (rest looked up from reference TRBV19 and TRBJ2-3): DGGITQSPKYLFRKEGQNVTLSCEQNLNHDAMYWYRQDPGQGLRLIYYSQIVNDFQKGDIAEGYSVSREKKESFPLTVTSAQKNPTAFYLCASSLSGWDTQYFGPGTRLTVL.